This TCR beta chain comes out of a study of CD8+CD57+ T cells in acquired aplastic anemia. Study in general: DNA recovered from sorted CD4+ and CD8+ cells had a mean of approximately 3 ug. For CD4+ cells, healthy donors had an average of about 9.9 million reads.

General study findings and limits: Researchers report that about 29 CD8+ CDR3 sequences appeared in both patients and controls.

This clonotype was counted only a few times. Antigen unknown. One end of the junction varies from germline; a read error may be responsible. Profiling that covered TCR beta VDJ and CDR3 relied on genomic DNA as its template. TCRdb redid the calling of the reads with MiXCR, one entry per CDR3 protein. This sample carries 150,000 or so distinct CDR3 sequences, roughly 63% of them seen once, and the ten largest clones take 35% to 50%. Germline assignment: CDR1 SSHAT and CDR2 FNYEAQ (reference sequence). The CDR3 covers 13 residues. Sequences were obtained from sorted CD4+, CD8+, or CD8+CD57+ T cells (not recorded which) from PBMCs. This TCR derives from a human donor in good health. This chain uses TRBV7-7 with TRBJ1-6; no reliable D call. In nucleotides, the CDR3 is TGTGCTAGCAGCGTCCAACACGGGTCACCCCTCCACTTT. Protein product: CASSVQHGSPLHF.